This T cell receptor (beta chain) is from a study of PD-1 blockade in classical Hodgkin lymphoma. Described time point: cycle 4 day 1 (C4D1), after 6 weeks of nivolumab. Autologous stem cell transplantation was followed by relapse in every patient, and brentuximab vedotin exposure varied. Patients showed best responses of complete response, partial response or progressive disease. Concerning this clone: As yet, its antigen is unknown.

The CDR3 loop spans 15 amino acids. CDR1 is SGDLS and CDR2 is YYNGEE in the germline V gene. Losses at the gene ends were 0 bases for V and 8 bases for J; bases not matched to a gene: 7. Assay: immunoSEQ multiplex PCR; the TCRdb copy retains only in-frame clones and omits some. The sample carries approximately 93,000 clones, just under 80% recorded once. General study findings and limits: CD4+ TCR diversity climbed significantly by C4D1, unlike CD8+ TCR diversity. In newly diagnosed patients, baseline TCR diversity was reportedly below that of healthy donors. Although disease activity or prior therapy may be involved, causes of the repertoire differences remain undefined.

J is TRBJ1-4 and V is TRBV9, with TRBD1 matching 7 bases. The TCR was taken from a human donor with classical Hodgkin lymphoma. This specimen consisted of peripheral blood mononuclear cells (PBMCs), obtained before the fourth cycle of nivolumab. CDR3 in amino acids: CASSVAGTVREKLFF. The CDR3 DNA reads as TGTGCCAGCAGCGTAGCTGGGACAGTTCGGGAAAAACTGTTTTTT.